The 13 T cell receptor beta chains listed next were all sequenced from one sample in a study of Tregs in tolerant kidney transplant recipients. The protocol was immunoSEQ multiplex PCR, while the TCRdb copy is restricted to in-frame clones and leaves out a portion. The data contain some 250,000 clones, around 82% of them singletons. The specimen was CD4+ T cells from blood. Receptors originate from a human donor in good health.

This rearrangement joins TRBV9 to TRBJ1-6; the match to TRBD1 covers 9 bases. Per germline, CDR1 SGDLS and CDR2 YYNGEE. This CDR3 contains 14 residues. J was trimmed by 9 bases and V by 2 bases; bases with no gene match: 3. CDR3 in DNA: TGTGCCAGCAGCGTTGACAGGGGGGTTTCACCCCTCCACTTT. Translating gives CASSVDRGVSPLHF.

This clone was detected once. The chain combines TRBV6-6 with TRBJ2-4, with D possibly TRBD1 on 5 matching bases. This CDR3 has 16 residues. The germline gives CDR1 MNHNY, CDR2 SVGAGI (reference sequence). The germline V and J ends were trimmed by 5 bases and 0 bases, with 14 bases remaining between them. CDR3 coding DNA: TGTGCCAGCAGTCCCCCCCTACAGGTAGCCAAAAACATTCAGTACTTC. This sequence encodes CASSPPLQVAKNIQYF.

This clone came up once. The rearrangement links TRBV7-2 to TRBJ2-5; D is perhaps TRBD1 (5 bases). Trimming took 5 bases from V and 10 from J, leaving 14 bases between them. Looked up from germline, CDR1 is SGHTA and CDR2 is FQGNSA. The CDR3 totals 12 residues. DNA for the CDR3: TGTGCCAGCAGCCAGACTGGGGCGGTCCAGTACTTC. Its translation: CASSQTGAVQYF.

The rearrangement uses TRBV7-9 and TRBJ2-1, with a tentative D call TRBD2 (7 bases). The V end lost 11 bases, the J end lost 4 bases, and 12 bases lay between the germline ends. Germline V gene data show CDR1 as SEHNR and CDR2 as FQNEAQ (reference sequence). The CDR3 runs 12 residues. CDR3 in amino acids: CAGRGAYNEQFF. The CDR3 DNA follows: TGTGCCGGGAGGGGGGCGTACAATGAGCAGTTCTTC.

The rearrangement links TRBV27 to TRBJ1-2; the match to TRBD1 covers 10 bases. Per germline, CDR1 MNHEY and CDR2 SMNVEV (reference sequence). The CDR3 covers 14 residues. The trim removed 3 bases at V and 3 bases at J, leaving 1 base unmatched. CDR3 nucleotides: TGTGCCAGCAGTTTTGGACAGGGGGACTATGGCTACACCTTC. The encoded protein is CASSFGQGDYGYTF.

This chain joins TRBV6-5 and TRBJ2-7; D unclear. Deletions cut 6 bases from V and 0 bases from J, with 9 bases between. Germline values: CDR1 MNHEY, CDR2 SVGAGI. This CDR3 has 13 amino acids. The CDR3 region has the DNA TGTGCCAGCAGCCTAGTGAGCTCCTACGAGCAGTACTTC. Encoded protein: CASSLVSSYEQYF.

The V gene is TRBV18, the J gene TRBJ1-5, with 8 bases lining up with TRBD1. CDR1 is KGHSH, CDR2 LQKENI, per germline. V was pared by 5 bases and J by 2 bases, with 11 bases of the junction left unmatched. CDR3 length: 17 residues. The CDR3 DNA sequence: TGTGCCAGCTCAGCCGCGGACAGGGCCGGTGGCAATCAGCCCCAGCATTTT. Protein sequence: CASSAADRAGGNQPQHF.

The chain recombines TRBV15 with TRBJ1-5; possibly TRBD1 for D (6 bases). The germline CDR1 and CDR2 sequences are LNHNV and YYDKDF (reference sequence). CDR3 size: 15 residues. Deletions cut 1 base from V and 4 bases from J, with 11 bases between. The CDR3 nucleotides are TGTGCCACCAGCAGAGTCGACAGGCTAAATCAGCCCCAGCATTTT. Translated: CATSRVDRLNQPQHF.

This sequence joins TRBV7-9 and TRBJ1-4; D remains ambiguous. Germline CDR1 reads SEHNR; CDR2 reads FQNEAQ (reference sequence). This CDR3 has 12 residues. Trimming cost V 1 base and J 7 bases, with 4 bases left between them. Here the CDR3 DNA reads TGTGCCAGCAGCTTAGGGATTGAAAAACTGTTTTTT. Translated, it gives CASSLGIEKLFF.

This clone was picked up a small number of times. The chain is built from TRBV7-2 and TRBJ2-2; tentatively, D is TRBD2 (5 bases). V was cut by 3 bases and J by 3 bases, with 11 bases left in between. Germline lookup yields CDR1 SGHTA and CDR2 FQGNSA. The CDR3 extends over 15 amino acids. The CDR3 loop reads CASSFKAADTGELFF. The CDR3 bases are TGTGCCAGCAGCTTTAAAGCGGCTGACACCGGGGAGCTGTTTTTT.

Concerning this clone: A read error is likely, as this CDR3 ends without the conserved phenylalanine or tryptophan. This chain links TRBV2 with TRBJ2-3; 10 nucleotides align to TRBD2. The CDR3 has 15 residues. Germline lookup yields CDR1 SNHLY and CDR2 FYNNEI. The trim removed 5 bases at V and 5 bases at J, leaving 7 bases unmatched. Written as DNA, the CDR3 is TGTGCCAGCAGTTATTTAGCGGGGGGAATAGATACGCAGTATCTT. Translation: CASSYLAGGIDTQYL.

The chain employs TRBV18 and TRBJ2-5, with 12 positions matching TRBD2. The CDR3 loop spans 16 amino acids. Germline-derived CDR1 and CDR2 are KGHSH and LQKENI. Trimming took 4 bases from V and 1 from J; bases not matched to a gene: 4. CDR3 bases: TGTGCCAGCTCACTTACTAGCGGGGGGATCCAAGAGACCCAGTACTTC. Translation: CASSLTSGGIQETQYF.

This rearrangement joins TRBV5-1 to TRBJ1-1, with D uncertain. V was shortened by 5 bases and J by 4 bases, with 18 bases between the two germline ends. Germline lookup yields CDR1 SGHRS and CDR2 YFSETQ. This CDR3 is 15 amino acids long. CDR3 residues: CASSSGDTGSTEAFF. CDR3 DNA: TGCGCCAGCAGTTCCGGAGACACCGGCAGCACTGAAGCTTTCTTT.